This entry features one TCR beta chain sequence. The antigen is unknown. This sample stems from a study of cytomegalovirus exposure and HLA in healthy donors. General study results and limits: The authors later found TCR association rates varying by HLA locus, with DRB1 most and HLA-C fewest. In vitro, three CMV-associated chains proved specific for CMV antigens. Later analysis identified a missense DCLRE1C variant that was linked to TCR beta V- and J-gene trimming.

The germline V gene encodes CDR1 SGHVS and CDR2 FQNEAQ. This CDR3 spans 17 amino acids. V was cut by 6 bases and J by 1 base, with 21 bases left in between. PCR amplification relied on 60 Vbeta primers (plus 13 Jbeta primers). TCRdb keeps only in-frame clones here, not all; method: immunoSEQ multiplex PCR. Here the sample spans around 150,000 clones, roughly 73% being singletons. This chain uses TRBV7-8 with TRBJ1-2; the D gene is possibly TRBD1 (5 bases). The sequencing input was PBMCs. This receptor was obtained from a human donor in good health. The CDR3, as DNA: TGTGCCAGCAGTTTCTCGCGGACAAAAACCGATAACTATGGCTACACCTTC. Its translation is CASSFSRTKTDNYGYTF.